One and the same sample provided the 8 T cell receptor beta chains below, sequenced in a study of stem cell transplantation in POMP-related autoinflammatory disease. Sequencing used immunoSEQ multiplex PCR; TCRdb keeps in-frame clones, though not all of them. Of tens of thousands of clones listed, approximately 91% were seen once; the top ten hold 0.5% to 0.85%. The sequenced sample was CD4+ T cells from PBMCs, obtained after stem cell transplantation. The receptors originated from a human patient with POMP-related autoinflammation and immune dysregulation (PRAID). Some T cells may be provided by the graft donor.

CDR3 residues: CASSLDTRRGLFF. DNA of the CDR3: TGTGCCAGCAGCTTAGACACAAGAAGGGGGCTGTTTTTT. The chain is built from TRBV11-2 and TRBJ1-4, with D possibly matching TRBD1 (6 bases). Germline lookup yields CDR1 SGHAT and CDR2 FQNNGV. The length of the CDR3 is 13 residues. Deletions cut 0 bases from V and 14 bases from J, with 13 bases between. The whole variable domain, filled in from reference TRBV11-2 and TRBJ1-4, reads EAGVAQSPRYKIIEKRQSVAFWCNPISGHATLYWYQQILGQGPKLLIQFQNNGVVDDSQLPKDRFSAERLKGVDSTLKIQPAKLEDSAVYLCASSLDTRRGLFFGSGTQLSVL.

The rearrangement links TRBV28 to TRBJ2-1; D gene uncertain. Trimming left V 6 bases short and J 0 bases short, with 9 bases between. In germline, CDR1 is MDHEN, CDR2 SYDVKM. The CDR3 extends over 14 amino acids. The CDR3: CASRADLSYNEQFF. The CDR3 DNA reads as TGTGCCAGCAGGGCTGACCTCTCCTACAATGAGCAGTTCTTC.

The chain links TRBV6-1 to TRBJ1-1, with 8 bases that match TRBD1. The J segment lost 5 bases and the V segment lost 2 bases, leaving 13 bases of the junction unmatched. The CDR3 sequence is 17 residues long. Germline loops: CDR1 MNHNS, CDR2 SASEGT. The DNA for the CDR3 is TGTGCCAGCAGTGAACAGGGCAGGGGGCGAGGGAAGACTGAAGCTTTCTTT. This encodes CASSEQGRGRGKTEAFF.

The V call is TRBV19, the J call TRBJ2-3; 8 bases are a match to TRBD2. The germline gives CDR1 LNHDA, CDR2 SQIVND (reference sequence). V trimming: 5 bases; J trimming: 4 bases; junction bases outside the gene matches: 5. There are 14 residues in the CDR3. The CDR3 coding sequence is TGTGCCAGTAGTGTAAGCGGGAGCCCAGATACGCAGTATTTT. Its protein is CASSVSGSPDTQYF.

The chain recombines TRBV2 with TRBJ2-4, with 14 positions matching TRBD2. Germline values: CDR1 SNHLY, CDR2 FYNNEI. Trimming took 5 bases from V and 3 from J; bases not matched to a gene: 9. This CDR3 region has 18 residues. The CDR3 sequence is CASSLTSGRASVKNIQYF. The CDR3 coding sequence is TGTGCCAGCAGTCTGACTAGCGGGAGGGCCTCGGTCAAAAACATTCAGTACTTC.

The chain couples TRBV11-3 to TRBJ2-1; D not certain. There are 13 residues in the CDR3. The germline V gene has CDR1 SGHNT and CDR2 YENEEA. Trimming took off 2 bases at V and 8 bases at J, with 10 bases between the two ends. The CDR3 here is CASSLWPDDEQFF. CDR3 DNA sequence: TGTGCCAGCAGCTTATGGCCGGACGATGAGCAGTTCTTC.

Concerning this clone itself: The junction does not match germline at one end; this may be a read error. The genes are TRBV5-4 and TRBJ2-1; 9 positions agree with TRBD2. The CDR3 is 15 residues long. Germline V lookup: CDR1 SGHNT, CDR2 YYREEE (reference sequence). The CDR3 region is CAISGGNSSYNEQFF. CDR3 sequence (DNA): TGTGCCATCAGCGGGGGGAATAGCTCCTACAATGAGCAGTTCTTC. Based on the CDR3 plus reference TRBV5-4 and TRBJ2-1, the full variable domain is ETGVTQSPTHLIKTRGQQVTLRCSSQSGHNTVSWYQQALGQGPQFIFQYYREEENGRGNFPPRFSGLQFPNYSSELNVNALELDDSALYLCAISGGNSSYNEQFFGPGTRLTVL.

The CDR3 reads CSVDRVTRYNEQFF. The CDR3 bases are TGCAGCGTCGACAGGGTCACGAGATACAATGAGCAGTTCTTC. The chain carries TRBV29-1 and TRBJ2-1, with 7 bases aligning to TRBD1. CDR3 length equals 14 residues. Trimming at V came to 6 bases and at J to 4 bases, leaving 9 bases not matched to a gene. Germline V gene data show CDR1 as SQVTM and CDR2 as ANQGSEA.